This T cell receptor (beta chain) is drawn from a study of T cell repertoires in cytomegalovirus infection. Study-level background: It was the public TCR beta signatures that indicated both CMV infection and matching HLA type.

TCRdb re-analysed the reads in MiXCR, keeping a single row per CDR3 protein. The repertoire holds 560,000 or so distinct CDR3 sequences, with 16% as singletons. The study's findings and limits: In two of eight donors, the top clonotype was HLA-C-restricted CMV-specific.

Germline V gene data show CDR1 as MNHNS and CDR2 as SASEGT. This CDR3 region has 15 residues. The V end lost 8 bases, the J end lost 5 bases, and 16 bases lay between the germline ends. A remark on this clonotype: The antigen is unknown.

This receptor was obtained from a human donor in good health (CMV status not recorded). Some clones in this sample may be carry-over from other donors' samples. The chain carries TRBV6-1 and TRBJ1-6; D is possibly TRBD1 (5 bases). Sequencing input: CD8+ T cells from PBMCs. CDR3 amino acids: CASRPLGQDNSPLHF. DNA of the CDR3: TGTGCCAGCCGCCCTTTGGGGCAGGATAATTCACCCCTCCACTTT.